The rows below give T cell receptor beta chains drawn from one sample of a study of T-cell memory formation after mild COVID-19. Each CDR3 protein gets one entry after TCRdb re-called the 5' RACE reads with MiXCR. This table has 400,000 to 450,000 distinct CDR3 sequences, more than 15% appearing once. Sequencing input: PBMCs or a T cell subset sorted from them (not recorded which). The source is a young man who had mild COVID-19 (a few samples of this study predate the infection). Cell type and time point are not known. CDR3s include the opening cysteine and the closing phenylalanine or tryptophan. A D gene is named only where the DNA matches it firmly. The listing skips clone size in some rows; elsewhere it reads once, few, many or a size class.

D: NA
size: NA
J: TRBJ1-2
V: TRBV10-3
DNA: TGTGCCATCAGTGAGCTAACAGGGAATGGCTACACCTTC
CDR3: CAISELTGNGYTF

D: NA
size: NA
J: TRBJ1-4
V: TRBV7-9
DNA: TGTGCCAGCAGCTTAGGTATACTGGTCGCCGGACGGCCTGAAAAACTGTTTTTT
CDR3: CASSLGILVAGRPEKLFF

D: TRBD1
size: NA
J: TRBJ1-4
V: TRBV5-1
DNA: TGCGCCAGCAGGAGAACCGGGACAGGGGGGGAAAAACTGTTTTTT
CDR3: CASRRTGTGGEKLFF

D: TRBD2
size: NA
J: TRBJ2-3
V: TRBV4-3
DNA: TGCGCCAGCAGCCAAGACGGGGGGTCCACAGATACGCAGTATTTT
CDR3: CASSQDGGSTDTQYF

D: NA
size: few
J: TRBJ2-4
V: TRBV29-1
DNA: TGCAGCGTTGATACTGCAACTAAAAACATTCAGTACTTC
CDR3: CSVDTATKNIQYF

D: NA
size: few
J: TRBJ2-3
V: TRBV11-2
DNA: TGTGCCAGCAGCTTCGGGGCGGGTGAAGATACGCAGTATTTT
CDR3: CASSFGAGEDTQYF

D: NA
size: few
J: TRBJ1-2
V: TRBV6-2/TRBV6-3
DNA: TGTGCCAGCAACGGACAGTCCCTCAACGACGGTGGCTACACCTTC
CDR3: CASNGQSLNDGGYTF

D: NA
size: many
J: TRBJ1-5
V: TRBV3-1
DNA: TGTGCCAGCAGCCCGGGAGTGAATAGCAATCAGCCCCAGCATTTT
CDR3: CASSPGVNSNQPQHF

D: NA
size: many
J: TRBJ1-5
V: TRBV5-1
DNA: TGCGCCAGCAGCTTGGAAGGGGGTGGGCAGCCCCAGCATTTT
CDR3: CASSLEGGGQPQHF

D: TRBD1
size: many
J: TRBJ2-7
V: TRBV7-9
DNA: TGTGCCAGCAGCTCCGGCGTGGGGACAGGGCGGCACGAGCAGTACTTC
CDR3: CASSSGVGTGRHEQYF

D: NA
size: NA
J: TRBJ2-1
V: TRBV7-7
DNA: TGTGCTAGCAGCTTAGCGGACGGGGGTGGGAATGAGCAGTTCTTC
CDR3: CASSLADGGGNEQFF

D: NA
size: NA
J: TRBJ1-1
V: TRBV7-3
DNA: TGTGCCAGCAGCTCCCAGGAGGGCACTGAAGCTTTCTTT
CDR3: CASSSQEGTEAFF

D: NA
size: few
J: TRBJ2-5
V: TRBV6-6
DNA: TGTGCCAGCAGTTCCGATCGGAGACAAGAGACCCAGTACTTC
CDR3: CASSSDRRQETQYF

D: TRBD2
size: NA
J: TRBJ2-7
V: TRBV6-5
DNA: TGTGCCAGCAGTTACCCTCCTGGGGAGGGGCGAACCTACGAGCAGTACTTC
CDR3: CASSYPPGEGRTYEQYF

D: TRBD2
size: NA
J: TRBJ2-3
V: TRBV4-2
DNA: TGTGCCAGCAGCCAAGCAGCGGGGGTTACAGATACGCAGTATTTT
CDR3: CASSQAAGVTDTQYF

D: NA
size: few
J: TRBJ2-1
V: TRBV28
DNA: TGTGCCACCCGGGCCGGGTTCCGGGATGAGCAGTTCTTC
CDR3: CATRAGFRDEQFF

D: NA
size: NA
J: TRBJ1-5
V: TRBV10-3
DNA: TGTGCCATCAGTGAGTCGCCGCGGTTCAGCAATCAGCCCCAGCATTTT
CDR3: CAISESPRFSNQPQHF

D: NA
size: few
J: TRBJ2-3
V: TRBV5-1
DNA: TGCGCCAGCAGCTTGGAGGCCCGGCGGGGAGTCACAGATACGCAGTATTTT
CDR3: CASSLEARRGVTDTQYF

D: NA
size: NA
J: TRBJ2-1
V: TRBV5-5
DNA: TGTGCCAGCAGCTTGGAGGGGGGGGACTACAATGAGCAGTTCTTC
CDR3: CASSLEGGDYNEQFF

D: NA
size: few
J: TRBJ2-7
V: TRBV13
DNA: TGTGCCAGCGGGGAACGGGGGACCGGGAATCCCTACGAGCAGTACTTC
CDR3: CASGERGTGNPYEQYF

D: TRBD1
size: few
J: TRBJ1-1
V: TRBV4-3
DNA: TGCGCCAGCAGCCCACAGGGGGCTCCTGAAGCTTTCTTT
CDR3: CASSPQGAPEAFF

D: NA
size: NA
J: TRBJ2-5
V: TRBV10-3
DNA: TGTGCCATCAGTGAGCCGGGAAGGGGCGAGACCCAGTACTTC
CDR3: CAISEPGRGETQYF

D: NA
size: few
J: TRBJ2-1
V: TRBV12-3/TRBV12-4
DNA: TGTGCCAGCAGGCAGGATCTCTACAATGAGCAGTTCTTC
CDR3: CASRQDLYNEQFF

D: NA
size: NA
J: TRBJ2-4
V: TRBV10-2
DNA: TGCGCCACCCAGATGGGGGGCGAAAACATTCAGTACTTC
CDR3: CATQMGGENIQYF

D: NA
size: few
J: TRBJ1-2
V: TRBV5-1
DNA: TGCGCCAGCAGCTTGGTCGGGGTGAACGGCTACACCTTC
CDR3: CASSLVGVNGYTF

D: NA
size: NA
J: TRBJ1-2
V: TRBV12-3/TRBV12-4
DNA: TGTGCCAGCAGTTTACGGCCAGGGGCCTATGGCTACACCTTC
CDR3: CASSLRPGAYGYTF

D: NA
size: NA
J: TRBJ2-5
V: TRBV12-3/TRBV12-4
DNA: TGTGCCAGCGGCCGGGGCCACGGAGAGACCCAGTACTTC
CDR3: CASGRGHGETQYF

D: NA
size: NA
J: TRBJ2-3
V: TRBV12-3/TRBV12-4
DNA: TGTGCCAGCAGCGGAACTAGGTCTCAGTATTTT
CDR3: CASSGTRSQYF

D: NA
size: few
J: TRBJ1-2
V: TRBV6-5
DNA: TGTGCCAGCAGCGCGAGGAAAGCTAACTATGGCTACACCTTC
CDR3: CASSARKANYGYTF

D: NA
size: few
J: TRBJ2-7
V: TRBV6-1
DNA: TGTGCCAGCAGGGACTACGAGCAGTACTTC
CDR3: CASRDYEQYF

D: NA
size: few
J: TRBJ2-7
V: TRBV2
DNA: TGTGCCAGCAGACGGCAACCCGAGCAGTACTTC
CDR3: CASRRQPEQYF

D: NA
size: NA
J: TRBJ1-2
V: TRBV7-2
DNA: TGTGCCAGCAGCTTAGGACGTTGGGACACTACCTATGGCTACACCTTC
CDR3: CASSLGRWDTTYGYTF

D: NA
size: NA
J: TRBJ2-3
V: TRBV7-2
DNA: TGTGCCAGCGGGCAGGCAGATACGCAGTATTTT
CDR3: CASGQADTQYF

D: NA
size: NA
J: TRBJ1-5
V: TRBV10-3
DNA: TGTGCCATCAGTGAGGGGGGGAAGGCTCAGCCCCAGCATTTT
CDR3: CAISEGGKAQPQHF

D: NA
size: NA
J: TRBJ2-3
V: TRBV7-7
DNA: TGTGCTAGCAGCTTAGAGATGACAGATACGCAGTATTTT
CDR3: CASSLEMTDTQYF

D: NA
size: NA
J: TRBJ1-2
V: TRBV6-5
DNA: TGTGCCAGCAGTTACGACACCATAAACTATGGCTACACCTTC
CDR3: CASSYDTINYGYTF

D: NA
size: many
J: TRBJ1-1
V: TRBV27
DNA: TGTGCCAGCAGTCACGGGCTGCGAGCTTTCTTT
CDR3: CASSHGLRAFF

D: NA
size: many
J: TRBJ1-3
V: TRBV18
DNA: TGTGCCAGCTCACCACCAGGAAACACCATATATTTT
CDR3: CASSPPGNTIYF

D: TRBD2
size: NA
J: TRBJ2-3
V: TRBV9
DNA: TGTGCCAGTGGACTAGTCGGGGGCACAGATACGCAGTATTTT
CDR3: CASGLVGGTDTQYF

D: NA
size: few
J: TRBJ1-4
V: TRBV4-3
DNA: TGCGCCAGCAGCCTCAATGGGGTGTTTAATGAAAAACTGTTTTTT
CDR3: CASSLNGVFNEKLFF

D: TRBD1
size: NA
J: TRBJ1-6
V: TRBV7-8
DNA: TGTGCCAGCAGCTCGCGCAGACAGGGGGCGGTGAATAATTCACCCCTCCACTTT
CDR3: CASSSRRQGAVNNSPLHF

D: TRBD1
size: NA
J: TRBJ1-2
V: TRBV7-2
DNA: TGTGCCAGCAGCGTCAGGGGGTGGAATGGCTACACCTTC
CDR3: CASSVRGWNGYTF

D: TRBD2
size: NA
J: TRBJ2-5
V: TRBV12-3/TRBV12-4
DNA: TGTGCCAGCAGCCAGCCGGGACTAGCGGGGGGGCCATTAGAAGAGACCCAGTACTTC
CDR3: CASSQPGLAGGPLEETQYF

D: TRBD1
size: few
J: TRBJ1-5
V: TRBV6-2/TRBV6-3
DNA: TGTGCCAGCAGGCCGGGACAGGGGTATTTCAGCAATCAGCCCCAGCATTTT
CDR3: CASRPGQGYFSNQPQHF

D: NA
size: few
J: TRBJ1-1
V: TRBV11-1
DNA: TGTGCCAGCAGCCCGGACCCGGGGCAGAGGACTGAAGCTTTCTTT
CDR3: CASSPDPGQRTEAFF

D: NA
size: many
J: TRBJ2-1
V: TRBV7-2
DNA: TGTGCCAGCAGCTTAGCGGTGGGGGACAATGAGCAGTTCTTC
CDR3: CASSLAVGDNEQFF

D: NA
size: NA
J: TRBJ1-4
V: TRBV12-3/TRBV12-4
DNA: TGTGCCAGCAGTTTGGCAACAACTAATGAAAAACTGTTTTTT
CDR3: CASSLATTNEKLFF

D: TRBD1
size: NA
J: TRBJ1-1
V: TRBV12-3/TRBV12-4
DNA: TGTGCCAGCAGTGCTGGGTCTGGACAGGGGAACACTGAAGCTTTCTTT
CDR3: CASSAGSGQGNTEAFF

D: NA
size: few
J: TRBJ2-7
V: TRBV7-2
DNA: TGTGCCAGTGCCGGGACGCGCTCCTACGAGCAGTACTTC
CDR3: CASAGTRSYEQYF

D: NA
size: few
J: TRBJ1-1
V: TRBV5-6
DNA: TGTGCCAGCAGCTCCGAGGCACGTGATCGCGCTTTCTTT
CDR3: CASSSEARDRAFF

D: NA
size: few
J: TRBJ2-3
V: TRBV20-1
DNA: TGCAGTGCTAAAACCACCCTCGGTACGCAGTATTTT
CDR3: CSAKTTLGTQYF